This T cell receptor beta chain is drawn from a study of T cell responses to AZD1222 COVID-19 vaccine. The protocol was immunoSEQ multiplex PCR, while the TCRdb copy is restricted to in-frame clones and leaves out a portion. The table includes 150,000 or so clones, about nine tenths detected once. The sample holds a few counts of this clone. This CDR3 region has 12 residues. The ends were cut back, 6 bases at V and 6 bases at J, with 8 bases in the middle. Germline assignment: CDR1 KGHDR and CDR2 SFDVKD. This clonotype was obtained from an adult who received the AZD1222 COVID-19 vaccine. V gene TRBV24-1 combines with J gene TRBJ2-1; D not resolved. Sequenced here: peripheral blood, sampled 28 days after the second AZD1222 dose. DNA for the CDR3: TGTGCCACCAGTCCGCAATTCAATGAGCAGTTCTTC. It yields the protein CATSPQFNEQFF.